The 26 T cell receptor beta chains listed next were all sequenced from one sample in a study of Tregs in tolerant kidney transplant recipients (dated by TCRdb to about 2019). The library was built by means of the immunoSEQ multiplex PCR assay. Drawn from immuneACCESS, this table holds only the in-frame rearrangements with V and J called that TCRdb kept. Clones are partly lost; checked studies trace under half to an unresolved V gene and leave the rest unexplained. The sample includes just under 65,000 clones, with 95% to 98% observed a single time. The top ten hold 0.3% to 0.35% of the sample. The time point label on this specimen signifies: blood sample drawn before combined kidney and bone marrow transplant. The source material was Tregs from blood, sampled before the transplant. Every receptor here comes from a human donor who received a combined kidney and bone marrow transplant.

The rearrangement joins TRBV7-2 to TRBJ2-7; TRBD2 is a possible D gene (5 bases). The germline gives CDR1 SGHTA, CDR2 FQGNSA. V was cut by 1 base and J by 4 bases, with 17 bases left in between. CDR3 length equals 16 residues. In DNA, the CDR3 is TGTGCCAGCAGCTTAGTAACCGGGAACTTCGGGTACGAGCAGTACTTC. Amino acids: CASSLVTGNFGYEQYF.

This chain joins TRBV28 and TRBJ2-1; D is possibly TRBD1 (6 bases). V shed 4 bases and J shed 5 bases, with 18 bases lying between them. Germline assignment: CDR1 MDHEN and CDR2 SYDVKM. This CDR3 contains 16 residues. The CDR3 nucleotides are TGTGCCAGCAGTTCCTCCGGGACACCATTCCACAATGAGCAGTTCTTC. It translates to CASSSSGTPFHNEQFF.

The gene calls are TRBV7-9 and TRBJ1-6, with 7 bases matching TRBD1. Trimming removed 6 bases from V and 6 bases from J; junction bases left unmatched: 2. CDR3 size: 13 residues. Germline CDR1 is SEHNR and CDR2 is FQNEAQ (reference sequence). This CDR3 reads CASRWDSNSPLHF. CDR3 nucleotide sequence: TGTGCCAGCAGATGGGACAGTAATTCACCCCTCCACTTT.

This clone was seen once. The chain combines TRBV16 with TRBJ2-5; D is unclear. Deletions cut 2 bases from V and 5 bases from J, with 12 bases between. Per germline, CDR1 KGHSY and CDR2 FQNENV. The CDR3 covers 14 residues. The CDR3 loop is CASSQEMGRETQYF. The CDR3 coding sequence is TGTGCCAGCAGCCAAGAAATGGGCCGCGAGACCCAGTACTTC.

The genes are TRBV18 and TRBJ2-3, with D maybe TRBD2 (6 bases). The CDR3 extends over 22 amino acids. Trimming pared 0 bases from V and 0 bases from J, leaving 28 bases between. Germline-derived CDR1 and CDR2 are KGHSH and LQKENI. The CDR3 sequence is CASSPPLKTAGRILSSTDTQYF. In nucleotides, the CDR3 is TGTGCCAGCTCACCACCTTTGAAGACAGCGGGCCGCATATTATCTAGCACAGATACGCAGTATTTT.

This clone showed up just once. V gene TRBV27 combines with J gene TRBJ2-4; the match to TRBD1 covers 7 bases. The CDR3 sequence is 19 residues long. The V gene's germline CDR1 is MNHEY and CDR2 SMNVEV (reference sequence). J gave up 8 bases and V 5 bases, and 24 bases lay outside the gene matches. The CDR3 nucleotides are TGTGCCAGCAGTCCAAGGAGAATTACAGGGGCCTTCACGCAATACATTCAGTACTTC. Residues: CASSPRRITGAFTQYIQYF.

This clone appeared once. The V gene is TRBV6-5, the J gene TRBJ2-1; 9 bases are a match to TRBD2. With V trimmed by 0 bases and J by 7 bases, 7 bases remained unmatched. The germline CDR1 and CDR2 sequences are MNHEY and SVGAGI. This CDR3 region has 16 residues. For the CDR3, the DNA is TGTGCCAGCAGTTACTCCCCAGCGGGAGGCGTGAATGAGCAGTTCTTC. This gives the protein CASSYSPAGGVNEQFF.

The chain employs TRBV7-8 and TRBJ2-5; D may be TRBD2 (6 bases). Per germline, CDR1 SGHVS and CDR2 FQNEAQ. Trimming took 6 bases from V and 1 from J, leaving 12 bases between them. The CDR3 has 14 residues. CDR3 loop: CASSQNSGQETQYF. In DNA, the CDR3 is TGTGCCAGCAGTCAGAATAGCGGCCAAGAGACCCAGTACTTC. The full variable domain, with the rest looked up from reference TRBV7-8 and TRBJ2-5, is GAGVSQSPRYKVAKRGQDVALRCDPISGHVSLFWYQQALGQGPEFLTYFQNEAQLDKSGLPSDRFFAERPEGSVSTLKIQRTQQEDSAVYLCASSQNSGQETQYFGPGTRLLVL.

The V gene is TRBV29-1, the J gene TRBJ1-1, with D possibly matching TRBD1 (5 bases). Germline V lookup: CDR1 SQVTM, CDR2 ANQGSEA. The CDR3 runs to 13 residues. The V end was cut by 4 bases, the J end by 1 base, with 10 bases between. The CDR3 coding sequence is TGCAGCGTTGTGGAGGGGCCGAACACTGAAGCTTTCTTT. Translating it yields CSVVEGPNTEAFF.

This clone has a single count. The rearrangement joins TRBV4-2 to TRBJ2-4, with D possibly matching TRBD2 (5 bases). Trimming removed 3 bases at V and 4 bases at J, with 25 bases between. CDR1 LGHNA and CDR2 YNFKEQ come from the germline V gene. This CDR3 is built from 19 residues. The CDR3 spells CASSQVQAAFNDQKNIQYF. The CDR3 nucleotides read TGTGCCAGCAGCCAGGTACAAGCGGCCTTCAATGACCAGAAAAACATTCAGTACTTC.

J is TRBJ2-2 and V is TRBV5-1; the D gene is possibly TRBD1 (5 bases). V was cut by 5 bases and J by 2 bases, with 7 bases left in between. The CDR3 covers 13 residues. Germline assignment: CDR1 SGHRS and CDR2 YFSETQ. The CDR3 DNA sequence: TGCGCCAGCAGGACAGCCAACACCGGGGAGCTGTTTTTT. Its protein is CASRTANTGELFF. Full variable domain (missing parts from reference TRBV5-1 and TRBJ2-2): KAGVTQTPRYLIKTRGQQVTLSCSPISGHRSVSWYQQTPGQGLQFLFEYFSETQRNKGNFPGRFSGRQFSNSRSEMNVSTLELGDSALYLCASRTANTGELFFGEGSRLTVL.

This sequence joins TRBV7-3 and TRBJ1-6; D is unresolved. Trimming took off 5 bases at V and 5 bases at J, with 10 bases between the two ends. There are 14 residues in the CDR3. Germline V gene lookup returns CDR1 SGHTA and CDR2 FQGTGA. The chain's CDR3 is CASSLSADNSPLHF. For the CDR3, the DNA is TGTGCCAGCAGCCTATCGGCGGATAATTCACCCCTCCACTTT.

The chain employs TRBV5-1 and TRBJ1-1, with 7 bases that match TRBD1. CDR1 is SGHRS and CDR2 is YFSETQ in the germline V gene. V trimming: 0 bases; J trimming: 7 bases; junction bases outside the gene matches: 6. This CDR3 has 14 residues. This chain's CDR3 is CASSLGTGLDEAFF. The CDR3 DNA sequence: TGCGCCAGCAGCTTGGGGACAGGCCTTGATGAAGCTTTCTTT.

The chain uses TRBV2 and TRBJ1-1; maybe TRBD1 (5 bases). CDR1 is SNHLY, CDR2 FYNNEI, per germline. V lost 7 bases and J 2 bases, leaving 8 bases between the germline ends. This CDR3 is 12 amino acids long. The CDR3 region is CASMGGNTEAFF. The CDR3 DNA follows: TGTGCCAGCATGGGGGGAAACACTGAAGCTTTCTTT.

V is TRBV10-3 and J is TRBJ1-2; possibly TRBD1 for D (6 bases). V lost 5 bases, J lost 4 bases, and 14 bases lay in between. This CDR3 has 14 residues. Germline V gene sequence: CDR1 ENHRY, CDR2 SYGVKD. CDR3 nucleotide sequence: TGTGCCATCAGTAGGGGGACCCTGGTCTATGGCTACACCTTC. Protein: CAISRGTLVYGYTF.

The chain is built from TRBV5-1 and TRBJ1-1; TRBD1 agrees at 8 bases. The CDR3 contains 14 residues. Losses at the gene ends were 4 bases for V and 3 bases for J; bases not matched to a gene: 5. Per the germline V gene, CDR1 is SGHRS and CDR2 is YFSETQ. Written as DNA, the CDR3 is TGCGCCAGCAGCAAGGACAGGGCGGACACTGAAGCTTTCTTT. Translation gives CASSKDRADTEAFF.

The CDR3 loop is CAWSALGLARNEQFF. The DNA of the CDR3 is TGTGCCTGGAGTGCGTTGGGACTAGCCCGCAATGAGCAGTTCTTC. The rearrangement uses TRBV30 and TRBJ2-1, with TRBD2 matching over 9 bases. Trimming took 1 base from V and 6 from J; bases not matched to a gene: 7. Per germline, CDR1 GTSNPN and CDR2 SVGIG (reference sequence). There are 15 residues in the CDR3.

The sample holds one count of this clone. V usage is TRBV5-6 and J usage is TRBJ2-7; maybe TRBD1 (6 bases). Germline values: CDR1 SGHDT, CDR2 YYEEEE. The germline V and J ends were trimmed by 2 bases and 3 bases, with 15 bases remaining between them. The CDR3 loop spans 15 amino acids. Here the CDR3 reads CASSFPSRGFYEQYF. As DNA, the CDR3 is TGTGCCAGCAGCTTCCCGAGCAGGGGCTTCTACGAGCAGTACTTC.

This sequence joins TRBV18 and TRBJ1-1, with D perhaps matching TRBD1 (5 bases). Germline CDR1 is KGHSH and CDR2 is LQKENI. Deletions cut 3 bases from V and 0 bases from J, with 11 bases between. CDR3 length: 15 amino acids. This CDR3 reads CASSPFGGLNTEAFF. In DNA, the CDR3 is TGTGCCAGCTCACCTTTCGGGGGACTGAACACTGAAGCTTTCTTT.

The chain employs TRBV6-1 and TRBJ2-7, with a possible D match to TRBD2 (6 bases). Germline loops: CDR1 MNHNS, CDR2 SASEGT. V dropped 3 bases and J dropped 3 bases, with 15 bases sitting between them. The CDR3 is made up of 15 amino acids. The CDR3 DNA reads TGTGCCAGCAGTGAGGAGCGGGTTCGCCTCTACGAGCAGTACTTC. Translated, it gives CASSEERVRLYEQYF.

This chain joins TRBV4-3 and TRBJ2-1; 11 bases fit TRBD2. There are 16 residues in the CDR3. After removal of 4 bases from V and 8 bases from J, the junction contained 10 bases not matched to a gene. Per the germline V gene, CDR1 is LGHNA and CDR2 is YSLEER. The CDR3 reads CASSRTLAGEGDEQFF. Written as DNA, the CDR3 is TGCGCCAGCAGCCGGACACTAGCGGGAGAGGGGGATGAGCAGTTCTTC.

The rearrangement uses TRBV14 and TRBJ2-3, with 8 bases fitting TRBD2. This CDR3 contains 17 residues. Germline loops: CDR1 SGHDN, CDR2 FVKESK. Trimming removed 1 base from V and 4 bases from J; junction bases left unmatched: 10. The CDR3 loop is CASSQGLGLGNADTQYF. In nucleotides, the CDR3 is TGTGCCAGCAGCCAAGGGTTGGGACTAGGGAACGCAGATACGCAGTATTTT.

This clone appeared a single time. This chain connects TRBV5-8 to TRBJ2-5, with a tentative D call TRBD1 (5 bases). The length of the CDR3 is 15 residues. Germline CDR1 is SGHTS and CDR2 is YDEGEE. V was clipped by 5 bases and J by 3 bases, with 17 bases between them. The CDR3 spells CASRLLTQGEETQYF. The CDR3 bases are TGTGCCAGCAGACTCCTAACACAAGGGGAAGAGACCCAGTACTTC. The full variable domain, its missing parts supplied by reference TRBV5-8 and TRBJ2-5, is EAGVTQSPTHLIKTRGQQATLRCSPISGHTSVYWYQQALGLGLQFLLWYDEGEERNRGNFPPRFSGRQFPNYSSELNVNALELEDSALYLCASRLLTQGEETQYFGPGTRLLVL.

V gene TRBV4-2 combines with J gene TRBJ2-1; 10 bases align to TRBD2. The CDR3 is made up of 18 amino acids. V was clipped by 0 bases and J by 7 bases; unmatched bases: 12. Germline assignment: CDR1 LGHNA and CDR2 YNFKEQ. CDR3 coding DNA: TGTGCCAGCAGCCAAGATCGTCCAGCTAGCGGGAGTAGGAATGAGCAGTTCTTC. Its translation is CASSQDRPASGSRNEQFF.

This rearrangement joins TRBV4-2 to TRBJ2-7; 8 positions agree with TRBD2. V dropped 4 bases and J dropped 5; count of bases not matched to a gene: 13. The CDR3 has 16 amino acids. The germline V gene has CDR1 LGHNA and CDR2 YNFKEQ. Written as DNA, the CDR3 is TGTGCCAGCAGCCTCCGGGGTAGCGGGATAACCCACGAGCAGTACTTC. It is translated as CASSLRGSGITHEQYF.

The chain joins TRBV7-8 to TRBJ2-5; D gene uncertain. Germline CDR1 and CDR2: SGHVS and FQNEAQ. The CDR3 extends over 12 amino acids. Trimming cost V 5 bases and J 0 bases, with 4 bases left between them. The CDR3 is CASSRDQETQYF. The CDR3 DNA sequence: TGTGCCAGCAGCCGAGACCAAGAGACCCAGTACTTC.